This T cell receptor (beta chain) was obtained from a study of blood T cell repertoires in COVID-19 (dated by TCRdb to 2018 to 2020). In terms of the full investigation: Samples from collaborators originated in the United States, Italy and Spain and spanned both the acute and convalescent phases of COVID-19. Where HLA class I and class II types were available, the types were taken from metadata supplied by the sample provider, not from assay-based typing. The dataset comprised deeply sampled blood TCRbeta repertoires from subjects exposed to, actively infected with, or recovered from COVID-19. The material from the prospective study consisted of cDNA or gDNA derived from T cells, B-cell-depleted T cells, or PBMCs. A de-identified subject ID, COVID-19 status, age in years and sex were almost always included in the sample metadata. A freely available public database, intended as a resource for researchers studying the immune response to SARS-CoV-2, is where the repertoires were released. Samples were obtained from the ongoing ImmuneRACE study (first 160 participants) and from about 1,300 subjects provided by 6 global collaborators. Points the paper makes about the study in general: The quantity of clinical and demographic metadata differed by source and by participant and was supplied without curation.

Whole blood was collected in K2EDTA tubes by collaborating institutions according to the institutions' own protocols. For TCRbeta analysis, collaborators shipped samples as frozen whole blood, isolated PBMCs, or DNA extracted from either of those sample types. With regard to this clone: Its antigen specificity is not known. The record has no base qualities; no much larger clone is one base away.

TCRbeta CDR3 regions were amplified from genomic DNA using the immunoSEQ Assay, a bias-controlled multiplex PCR. In the original analysis: Nucleated cell counts per sample were estimated from amplification of reference gene primers within the assay. To quantify the absolute abundance of each unique TCRbeta CDR3 rearrangement, sequence reads were collapsed and filtered. Productive Simpson clonality was computed per sample as the square root of Simpson's diversity index over productive rearrangements. TCRdb's version of the immuneACCESS table is confined to in-frame rearrangements and falls short of the full clone set. An unresolved V gene accounts for under half of the shortfall where checked; the remainder is of unknown origin. D and trimming come from the DNA, and the V and J calls and clone size come from that table. Within this sample are about 110,000 clones, with around 75% of them counted one time only. In total, the top ten clones hold approximately 0.9% of the sample.

The cysteine opens and the phenylalanine closes a CDR3 of 16 amino acids. The entry retains the CDR3 DNA only, 48 bases that are in frame from base 1. V was cut back by 3 bases and J by 5 bases, leaving a gap of 17 bases between them. The germline V gene provides CDR1 SGHTA and CDR2 FQGNSA. The receptor's source is a human donor with acute or convalescent COVID-19. The donor label of this sample is uncertain. Specimen: peripheral blood. The sequence is built from TRBV7-2 and TRBJ1-5; perhaps TRBD1 is the D gene, with 5 bases matching. The CDR3 region has the sequence CASSFVGAAGYQPQHF. The nucleotide sequence is TGTGCCAGCAGCTTCGTTGGGGCAGCCGGATATCAGCCCCAGCATTTT.